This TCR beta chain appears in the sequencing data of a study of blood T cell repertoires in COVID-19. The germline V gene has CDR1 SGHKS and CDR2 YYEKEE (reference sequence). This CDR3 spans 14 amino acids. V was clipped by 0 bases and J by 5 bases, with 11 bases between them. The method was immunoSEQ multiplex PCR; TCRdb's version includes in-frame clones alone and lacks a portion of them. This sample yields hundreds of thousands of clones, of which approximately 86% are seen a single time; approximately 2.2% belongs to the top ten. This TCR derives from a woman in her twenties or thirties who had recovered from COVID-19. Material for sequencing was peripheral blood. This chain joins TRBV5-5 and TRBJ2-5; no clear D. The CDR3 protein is CASSLDSYRETQYF. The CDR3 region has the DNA TGTGCCAGCAGCTTGGATAGTTACCGGGAGACCCAGTACTTC.